This T cell receptor (beta chain) was retrieved from a study of vaccination and CD4 T cells after COVID-19 (dated 2022 in TCRdb). Regarding the research as a whole: Every convalescent patient had a positive nasal swab PCR test for SARS-CoV-2, with mild disease in 8 to 10 patients and severe disease in one. The convalescent cohort comprised six males and four females, including two Hispanic individuals, seven Caucasians, two Asians and one multiracial person. Each participant got two doses of either the Pfizer-BioNTech BNT162b2 vaccine (n=8) or the Moderna mRNA-1273 vaccine (n=2). Post-COVID blood samples from convalescent patients were collected a median of approximately 100 days after diagnosis, with a range of roughly 30 to 161 days. Post-vaccine blood samples were taken a median of around 68 days after the second vaccine dose, with a range of roughly 14 to 250 days. A few convalescent patients gave samples both early after vaccination (day 14) and late after vaccination (days 161 to 241). In around 10 COVID-19 convalescent patients and 4 infection-naive healthy vaccine recipients, researchers compared the spike-specific CD4+ TCR repertoire from before mRNA vaccination with the repertoire from after. Overall study outcomes, separate from this receptor: An increase in the median number of SARS-CoV-2-reactive clonotypes from approximately 20 after infection to some 40 after vaccination was observed, but the change was not found to be significant. Nearly all vaccine-specific clones in convalescent patients (304 of 307) were mono-reactive for SARS-CoV-2 spike rather than cross-reactive with common cold coronaviruses. Among the post-vaccine SARS-CoV-2-reactive clones in convalescent patients, a median 86.3% showed up only after vaccination, which suggests vaccine-specific priming. The number of convalescent patients in the study was relatively small, and the study did not examine early timepoints following natural infection.

Library preparation used PCR. For sequencing, an Illumina iSeq 100 was employed. Per the source publication's procedure: Non-productive sequences were filtered out, and CDR3s that did not start with C, did not end with F or W, or were shorter than 7 amino acids were discarded. CDR3 homology was assessed with Levenshtein distances (stringdist) and unrooted phylogenetic trees (ape) in R version 3.6.1. TCRdb reanalyzed the raw reads on its own, using fastp at Q25 for trimming and MiXCR for clone calling, and kept in-frame beta chains. Every CDR3 protein is listed once, alongside the most common genes and DNA of its rows. In this record, the V and J calls reflect TCRdb's handling and not the investigators' own analysis. The sample has about 29,000 distinct CDR3 sequences on record, roughly 50% of them singletons. Approximately 6% of the sample belongs to the ten largest clones. This clonotype was found a few times. This receptor's antigen is unknown. No qualities accompany the bases; no much larger clone lies one base away.

Explained via the paper, the time point label denotes: late sampling 161 to 241 days after vaccination in three convalescent patients. Positive SARS-CoV-2 PCR tests in the convalescent patients dated from March to December 2020, before Alpha, Beta and Delta variants emerged in the United States. PBMCs were separated from whole blood using Ficoll-Paque Plus gradient centrifugation and then either used fresh or cryopreserved at -140C. This clonotype was obtained from a human donor who had recovered from COVID-19. The sample was CD4+ T cells from blood, taken about 7 months after SARS-CoV-2 vaccination.

The CDR3 region: CATSRNRDRFYGYTF. In nucleotide form, the sequence is TGTGCCACCAGCAGGAACAGGGATCGCTTCTATGGCTACACCTTC. The chain uses TRBV15 and TRBJ1-2, with a weak D call of TRBD1 (6 bases match). The germline V gene (reference sequence) yields LNHNV for CDR1 and YYDKDF for CDR2. The junction shows trimming of 3 bases on V and 4 bases on J, plus 15 bases between the germline ends. CDR3 length: 15 amino acids, cysteine to phenylalanine. Here the CDR3 DNA is all that survives: 45 bases in frame from base 1.